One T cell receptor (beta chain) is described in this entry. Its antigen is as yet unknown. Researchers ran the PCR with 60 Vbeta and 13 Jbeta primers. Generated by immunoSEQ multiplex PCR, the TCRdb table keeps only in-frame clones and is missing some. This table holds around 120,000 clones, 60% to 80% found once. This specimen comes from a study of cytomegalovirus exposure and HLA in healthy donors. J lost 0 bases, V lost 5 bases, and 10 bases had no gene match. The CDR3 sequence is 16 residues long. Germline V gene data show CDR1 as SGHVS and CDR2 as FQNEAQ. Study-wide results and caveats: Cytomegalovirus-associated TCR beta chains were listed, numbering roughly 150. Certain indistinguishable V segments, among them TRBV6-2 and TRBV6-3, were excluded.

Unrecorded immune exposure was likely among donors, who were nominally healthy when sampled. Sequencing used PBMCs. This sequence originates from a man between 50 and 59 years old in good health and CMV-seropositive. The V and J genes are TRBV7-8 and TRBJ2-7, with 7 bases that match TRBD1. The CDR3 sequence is CASSPQTGTISYEQYF. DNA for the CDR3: TGTGCCAGCAGCCCCCAGACAGGGACAATCTCCTACGAGCAGTACTTC.